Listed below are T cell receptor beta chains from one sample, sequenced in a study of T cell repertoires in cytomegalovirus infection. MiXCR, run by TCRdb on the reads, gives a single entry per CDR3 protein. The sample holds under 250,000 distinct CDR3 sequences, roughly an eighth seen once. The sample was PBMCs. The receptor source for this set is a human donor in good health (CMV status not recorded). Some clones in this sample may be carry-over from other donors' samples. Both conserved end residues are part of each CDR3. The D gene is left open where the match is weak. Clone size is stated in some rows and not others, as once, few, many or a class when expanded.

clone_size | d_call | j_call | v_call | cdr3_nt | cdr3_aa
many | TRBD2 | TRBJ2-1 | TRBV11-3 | TGTGCCAGCAGCCGCGAGACTAGCGGGATAGATGAGCAGTTCTTC | CASSRETSGIDEQFF
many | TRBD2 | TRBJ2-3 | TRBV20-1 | TGCAGTGCTAGAGATTTCGTCGGGGGGGCGATTGATACGCAGTATTTT | CSARDFVGGAIDTQYF
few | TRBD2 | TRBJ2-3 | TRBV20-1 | TGCAGTAGCGGGGGGGCCAAGGATACGCAGTATTTT | CSSGGAKDTQYF
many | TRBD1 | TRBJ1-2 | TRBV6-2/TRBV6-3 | TGTGCCAGCCGGATTTATCGACAGGGCCATGGCTACACCTTC | CASRIYRQGHGYTF
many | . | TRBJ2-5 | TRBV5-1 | TGCGCCAGCAGCTTGTCCCAAGAGACCCAGTACTTC | CASSLSQETQYF
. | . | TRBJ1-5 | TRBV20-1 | TGCAGTGCTAGGGGCAGGGTCAATCAGCCCCAGCATTTT | CSARGRVNQPQHF
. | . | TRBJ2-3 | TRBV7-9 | TGTGCCAGCAGCTTCCCCGGGGCGGAGGGGATTGTGGCAGATACGCAGTATTTT | CASSFPGAEGIVADTQYF
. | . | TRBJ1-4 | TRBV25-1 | TGTGCCAGCAGTGAATATCGGGGCGGACAGATGACGGAAAAACTGTTTTTT | CASSEYRGGQMTEKLFF
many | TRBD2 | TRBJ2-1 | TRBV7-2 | TGTGCCAGCAGCTCCCCCAAATCAATAGCGGGAGGGTCCTACAATGAGCAGTTCTTC | CASSSPKSIAGGSYNEQFF
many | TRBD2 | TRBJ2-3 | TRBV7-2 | TGTGCCAGCAGCCTTGATAGCGGGAGCCCAGATACGCAGTATTTT | CASSLDSGSPDTQYF
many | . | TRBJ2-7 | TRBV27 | TGTGCCAGCAGTTTAACGGCAGGGCGGGAGCAGTACTTC | CASSLTAGREQYF